Sequencing of this TCR beta chain was carried out in a study of early T cells in non-severe SARS-CoV-2 infection. At the level of the study: Whole-blood bulk RNA, unsorted, was sequenced, and chains were unpaired.

There are many counts of this clonotype. In the library, individual cDNA molecules carried attached unique molecular identifiers. TCRdb analysed the 5' RACE reads with MiXCR anew, one entry per CDR3 protein. This sample has tens of thousands of distinct CDR3 sequences; 4.3% occur once, and the top ten carry approximately 15%. Looked up from germline, CDR1 is MNHEY and CDR2 is SVGEGT. V was clipped by 0 bases and J by 4 bases, with 21 bases between them. The CDR3 is 18 amino acids. The rearrangement uses TRBV6-2 or TRBV6-3 and TRBJ1-1, with D unresolved. Material for sequencing was whole blood. The sequence was obtained from an adult who was a healthcare worker with PCR-confirmed SARS-CoV-2 infection or an uninfected control (not recorded which). Here the CDR3 reads CASSYSVRVKVSSTEAFF. CDR3 sequence (DNA): TGTGCCAGCAGTTACTCAGTCCGAGTTAAGGTTTCGAGCACTGAAGCTTTCTTT.